This record looks at one T cell receptor (beta chain) sequence and its context. No antigen is known for it. Base-call qualities are not available, and no considerably larger clone is one nucleotide away. The cohort comprised more than 550 healthy bone marrow donors. All cohort members were sampled while nominally healthy, although unrecorded immune exposures were likely present. The donor tested CMV seronegative, placing the donor among the approximately 360 seronegative members of the cohort. Every donor gave a peripheral blood sample, and the peripheral blood mononuclear cells from that sample were used for TCR beta sequencing. Genomic DNA was extracted from the blood cell samples with the Qiagen DNeasy Blood Extraction Kit. Libraries were built with the immunoSEQ multiplex PCR assay. For the multiplex PCR, a mixture combining 60 forward primers for TCR Vbeta segments and 13 reverse primers for TCR Jbeta segments was used. Amplification of the CDR3 region of rearranged TCR beta genes was performed with a multiplex PCR assay on genomic DNA. The Illumina HiSeq System was used to sequence the amplified TCR beta libraries as 87-base-pair reads. The study's own analysis went as follows. In a later analysis, 80 million or so unique TCR beta chains were counted across the 666 repertoires, and approximately 9.9 million of these chains were shared by at least two donors. A nearest-neighbor algorithm error-corrected the raw reads and collapsed the reads into unique sequences, merging closely related sequences to remove PCR and sequencing errors. To assign V, D and J gene segments, CDR3 sequences were aligned to IMGT reference sequences. For a sequence to be retained, a match of at least six nucleotides to both a V gene segment and a J gene segment was required. A rearrangement was called productive if the CDR3 had no stop codons and remained in frame with V and J, and every other rearrangement was called non-productive. Following IMGT convention, CDR3 was defined as the stretch from the second conserved V-encoded cysteine to the conserved J-encoded phenylalanine. The earlier analysis of about 560 of the donors excluded any sequence lacking an unambiguous match to a single V gene segment. In an earlier analysis of several hundred of the donors, a V segment was called functional when productive rearrangements were above 56.7%, and segregating when the standard deviation between donors exceeded 5%. A statistical classification framework was built for diagnosing cytomegalovirus status from the catalog of TCR beta chain sequences. In a later analysis, V and J genes were assigned by comparing TCR nucleotide sequences against IMGT/GENE-DB human TR gene sequences. A later analysis assigned CDR3 sequences and most-parsimonious VDJ recombination scenarios with the TCRdist pipeline. In a later analysis, every TCR beta chain was defined by the combination of its CDR3 amino acid sequence and its V-gene family, and reads without a unique V-gene family were dropped. To address suspected cross-contamination and a sequencing artifact, a later analysis removed under 600 highly shared, low-generation-probability nucleotide sequences. In a later analysis, a clonal expansion index was calculated for each public chain from normalized within-repertoire ranks of inferred template counts. In a later analysis, generation probabilities were computed using a VDJ recombination model fitted to out-of-frame rearrangements, and the results were checked against IGoR. In a later analysis, TCR-TCR, TCR-HLA and TCR-CMV co-occurrence was scored with hypergeometric tests, and a repertoire-size bias correction was applied to TCR pairs. To estimate false discovery rates, a later analysis permuted the HLA or CMV assignments 20 times. In a later analysis, co-occurring TCRs were grouped using DBSCAN, and TCRdist sequence similarity was added for clustering within HLA-allele-positive subsets. For co-occurrence clustering, repertoires with fewer than 30,000 or more than 120,000 public chains were excluded, along with four to six repertoires with anomalous nucleotide sharing. This immuneACCESS table, as held by TCRdb, lists in-frame sequences with V and J called but not all clones. Of the missing ones, under half trace to an unresolved V gene in checked studies; the others have no known cause. That table is the source of V, J and clone size, and D and trimming were worked out from the DNA. This sample is represented by about 160,000 clones; around 76% of them were singletons. Jointly, the top ten make up roughly 2% of the sample.

These data originate in a study of cytomegalovirus exposure and HLA in healthy donors (dated 2017 in TCRdb). Some background on the complete study: In an earlier analysis of several hundred of the donors, approximately 260 Gb of sequence data and 95 million to 130 million unique TCR beta sequences from 150 million to 200 million T cells were reported. Roughly 320 gigabases of sequencing data and around 88 million unique TCR sequences made up an early release that covered roughly 670 HLA-typed donors. The genetic ancestry cluster associated with self-reported Caucasian donors included 65% to 90% of the 350 to 500 genotyped donors. The aim of the study was to test whether cataloging public T cell receptors could identify signatures of past pathogen exposure. Using immunosequencing, the study profiled T cell repertoires from approximately 700 subjects and related those repertoires to cytomegalovirus serostatus. Along with the approximately 700-subject first cohort, a separate validation cohort of approximately 110 different subjects was used. High-throughput TCR immunosequencing, statistical association of individual TCRs with disease status, and machine learning were combined to predict cytomegalovirus infection status. In a later analysis, previously published TCR beta repertoires from several hundred donors were re-analyzed and high-resolution HLA genotyping was added so that TCR occurrence patterns could be studied. Rather than using new phenotypic data, the later analysis identified candidate immune exposures from TCR beta sequences and from how often those sequences occurred across donors. An earlier analysis of 587 of the donors applied high-throughput TCR beta sequencing to assess whether each TCR beta V gene segment acted as functional or pseudogenic. Donor age, sex, ethnicity and CMV serostatus were compiled together with the repertoire data. A later genetic analysis used genome-wide SNP genotypes for about 60% of the 666 donors, treating that subset as a discovery cohort. Every repertoire in the discovery cohort had been generated on one and the same sequencing platform. Both class I and class II loci were covered by HLA typing, at four-digit resolution. Typing coverage differed by locus: A, B, C, DRB1 and DQB1 were typed in about 620-630 donors, DQA1 in about 510, DPA1 in 600 to 610, and DPB1 in 450 to 480. A handful of DR-DQ haplotypes were handled as single units for association and clustering because linkage in the cohort was strong. Among 350 to 400 genotyped donors of the cohort, an average of approximately 230,000 unique TCR beta nucleotide sequences were sequenced per donor, roughly 20% of them non-productive. General study outcomes and caveats: In a later analysis, the rate of TCR association differed among HLA loci, with DRB1 alleles having the most associated TCRs and HLA-C alleles having the fewest. An association between a missense DCLRE1C variant and V-gene and J-gene trimming of TCR beta chains was found in a later genetic analysis and replicated in an independent cohort. The study listed 164 TCR beta chains as associated with cytomegalovirus. Three of the identified cytomegalovirus-associated TCR beta chains were confirmed in vitro to be specific for cytomegalovirus antigens. In a later analysis, about 17,000 TCR beta sequences were associated with specific HLA alleles at a false discovery rate of 0.05. Compared with the 666-donor mean, donors in an Asian-associated ancestry cluster had fewer N-insertions in productive TCRs, according to a later genetic analysis. A further reported finding was that TCR beta sequences accurately predicted the HLA-A and HLA-B alleles for most subjects in the first cohort. In this cohort, only TCR beta chains were sequenced, and detectable features were limited by the absence of alpha or paired-chain data. When HLA alleles, especially DR and DQ, strongly co-occurred, TCR associations were difficult to assign to individual alleles. Because the 87-base-pair reads could not distinguish some IMGT-functional V segments, including TRBV6-2 and TRBV6-3, those segments were excluded. Cytomegalovirus status was reported to be diagnosed by the classifier with high specificity and sensitivity in both the original and validation cohorts. Compared with equally common non-associated chains, HLA-associated TCR beta chains in a later analysis were more clonally expanded and had lower generation probabilities. Roughly uniform sequencing depth across donors was assumed in presence/absence analyses, although this assumption may not hold. Broadly in line with IMGT annotations, most TCR beta V segments showed up in productive rearrangements about 87% or about 30% of the time in an earlier analysis of some 590 of the donors. A later analysis found that most CMV-associated TCR beta chains appeared HLA-restricted, with HLA associations seemingly driven largely by CMV exposure. Because counts were too low, about 15 rarely observed V segments, including chromosome 9 orphons, were left out of the earlier analysis of about 620 of the donors. Several of the top co-occurrence clusters appeared to be linked to parvovirus B19, influenza, CMV and Epstein-Barr virus, according to a later analysis. A group of highly shared sequence variants was considered likely to be a technical artifact of the sequencing pipeline. Most TCR sequences were seen in very few donors, while some public TCRs were found in many individuals. Linkage disequilibrium might explain the correlated functional status among segregating V segments, but an unknown experimental factor could not be ruled out. Because some donors lacked HLA typing at each locus, the association tests relied only on the typed subset. For the cohort, immune exposure information was limited to CMV serostatus. According to the authors, the approach could potentially be generalized to other disease states and immunological phenotypes.

V gives up 4 bases and J gives up 12 bases, and the segment between their germline ends measures 12 bases. The CDR3 starts with the cysteine, ends with the phenylalanine, and has 11 residues. Only the CDR3 part of the read is kept: 33 bases, read in frame from the first base. CDR1 is given as SEHNR and CDR2 as FQNEAQ, both from the germline V gene (reference sequence). Material: PBMCs. The V and J genes are TRBV7-9 and TRBJ1-2; no D gene call is confident. The origin of this receptor is a female donor in good health and CMV-seronegative. The CDR3 region has the sequence CASSYVGSDTF. The nucleotide sequence is TGTGCCAGCAGCTATGTTGGCTCTGACACCTTC.